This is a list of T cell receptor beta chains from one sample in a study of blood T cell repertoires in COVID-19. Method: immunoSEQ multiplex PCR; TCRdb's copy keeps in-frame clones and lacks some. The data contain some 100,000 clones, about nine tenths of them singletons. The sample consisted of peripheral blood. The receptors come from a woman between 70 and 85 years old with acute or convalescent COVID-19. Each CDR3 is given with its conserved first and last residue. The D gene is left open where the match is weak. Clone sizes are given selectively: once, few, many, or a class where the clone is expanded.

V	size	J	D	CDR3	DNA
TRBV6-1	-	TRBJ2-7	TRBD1	CASSEAPGQVTYEQYF	TGTGCCAGCAGTGAAGCCCCAGGACAGGTTACCTACGAGCAGTACTTC
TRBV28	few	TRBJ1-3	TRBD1	CASRPTGDPGNTIYF	TGTGCCAGCAGACCGACAGGGGACCCTGGAAACACCATATATTTT
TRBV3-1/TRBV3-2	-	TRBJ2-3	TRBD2	CASSQGGGGRDTQYF	TGTGCCAGCAGCCAAGGCGGCGGGGGGAGGGATACGCAGTATTTT
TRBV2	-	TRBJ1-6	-	CASSERRGKNSPLHF	TGTGCCAGCAGTGAACGCCGAGGGAAGAATTCACCCCTCCACTTT
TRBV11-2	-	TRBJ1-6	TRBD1	CASIGGTGYNSPLHF	TGTGCCAGCATAGGAGGGACAGGGTATAATTCACCCCTCCACTTT
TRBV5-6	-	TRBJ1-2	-	CASSLVQADHGYTF	TGTGCCAGCAGCTTGGTACAGGCGGATCATGGCTACACCTTC
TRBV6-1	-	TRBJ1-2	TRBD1	CASSGQGSALSANYGYTF	TGTGCCAGCAGTGGACAGGGGAGCGCACTTTCGGCGAACTATGGCTACACCTTC
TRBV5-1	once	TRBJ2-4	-	CASSKEAFGQNIQYF	TGCGCCAGCAGCAAGGAGGCATTCGGCCAAAACATTCAGTACTTC
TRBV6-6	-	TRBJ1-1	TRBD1	CASSQEDRGSFF	TGTGCCAGCAGTCAAGAGGACAGGGGGTCTTTCTTT
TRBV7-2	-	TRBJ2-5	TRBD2	CASSGAVRGGGETQYF	TGTGCCAGCAGCGGAGCGGTACGCGGGGGGGGTGAGACCCAGTACTTC
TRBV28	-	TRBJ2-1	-	CASSLRPRGKVYNEQFF	TGTGCCAGCAGTCTTCGCCCTCGCGGGAAGGTCTACAATGAGCAGTTCTTC
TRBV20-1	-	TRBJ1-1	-	CSVGGKPEAFF	TGCAGTGTGGGGGGGAAACCTGAAGCTTTCTTT
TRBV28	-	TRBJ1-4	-	CAHPPGPEEEKLFF	TGTGCCCACCCCCCCGGCCCCGAGGAAGAAAAACTGTTTTTT
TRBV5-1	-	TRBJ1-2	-	CASNSGQANYGYTF	TGCGCCAGCAACTCGGGACAAGCTAACTATGGCTACACCTTC
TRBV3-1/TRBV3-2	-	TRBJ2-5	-	CASSQDPAGGYETQYF	TGTGCCAGCAGCCAAGATCCGGCAGGGGGGTACGAGACCCAGTACTTC
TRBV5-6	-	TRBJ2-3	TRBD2	CASSLRVAGGPEDTQYF	TGTGCCAGCAGCTTGCGGGTAGCGGGAGGGCCCGAAGATACGCAGTATTTT
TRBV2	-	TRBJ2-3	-	CASSGEKGPDTQYF	TGTGCCAGCAGTGGGGAAAAGGGGCCAGATACGCAGTATTTT
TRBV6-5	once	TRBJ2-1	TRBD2	CASRLLAGGYNEQFF	TGTGCCAGCAGATTGCTAGCGGGGGGATACAATGAGCAGTTCTTC
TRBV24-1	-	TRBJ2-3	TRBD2	CATSEGGGGSTDTQYF	TGTGCCACCAGTGAGGGCGGCGGGGGGAGCACAGATACGCAGTATTTT
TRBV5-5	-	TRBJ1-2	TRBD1	CASSAAGTGNGYTF	TGTGCCAGCAGCGCAGCCGGGACAGGGAATGGCTACACCTTC
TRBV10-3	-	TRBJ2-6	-	CAISEGAAGANVLTF	TGTGCCATCAGTGAGGGGGCAGCTGGGGCCAACGTCCTGACTTTC
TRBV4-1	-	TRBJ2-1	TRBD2	CASSQYGGGVYNEQFF	TGCGCCAGCAGCCAATACGGGGGAGGGGTGTACAATGAGCAGTTCTTC
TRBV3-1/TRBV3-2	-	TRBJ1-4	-	CASSQVGGPTAANEKLFF	TGTGCCAGCAGCCAAGTCGGGGGACCTACGGCGGCTAATGAAAAACTGTTTTTT
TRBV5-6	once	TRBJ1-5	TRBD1	CASSETGVSNQPQHF	TGTGCCAGCAGTGAGACAGGGGTGTCCAATCAGCCCCAGCATTTT
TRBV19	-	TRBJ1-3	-	CASSPTGGNTIYF	TGTGCCAGTAGCCCGACAGGAGGAAACACCATATATTTT
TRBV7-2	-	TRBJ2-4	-	CASSSGLQNIQYF	TGTGCCAGCAGCTCCGGACTACAAAACATTCAGTACTTC
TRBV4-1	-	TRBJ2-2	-	CASSHSTMSGELFF	TGCGCCAGCAGCCACAGTACTATGTCCGGGGAGCTGTTTTTT
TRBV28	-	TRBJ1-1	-	CASSTSGRGGLNTEAFF	TGTGCCAGCAGTACCTCGGGGAGGGGAGGCCTGAACACTGAAGCTTTCTTT
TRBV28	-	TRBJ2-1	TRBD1	CASRILTGDYNEQFF	TGTGCCAGCAGAATACTAACAGGGGACTACAATGAGCAGTTCTTC